This T cell receptor beta chain came from a study of patients and donors after allogeneic stem cell transplantation. TCRdb redid the calling of the RT-PCR reads with MiXCR, one entry per CDR3 protein. The sample holds a few hundred thousand distinct CDR3 sequences; 11% to 15% are singletons and the top ten take 11%. This CDR3 has 12 amino acids. Trimming removed 3 bases at V and 6 bases at J, with 8 bases between. Per germline, CDR1 LGHDT and CDR2 YNNKEL (reference sequence). The chain joins TRBV3-1 to TRBJ1-1; no firm D call. The material sequenced was blood, either unsorted or a sorted T cell fraction (not recorded which). The TCR was taken from a human donor who was either an allogeneic HSCT recipient or a stem cell or donor lymphocyte infusion donor (not recorded which). It is not recorded whose cells these are; they may come from a transplant donor. The CDR3 sequence is CASSHSGPEAFF. CDR3 nucleotides: TGTGCCAGCAGCCATTCCGGGCCTGAAGCTTTCTTT.